What follows are 30 T cell receptor beta chains derived from one specimen sequenced in a study of T cell responses to AZD1222 COVID-19 vaccine. The protocol was immunoSEQ multiplex PCR, while the TCRdb copy is restricted to in-frame clones and leaves out a portion. This sample yields 55,000 to 75,000 clones, of which 85% are seen a single time; around 21% belongs to the top ten. Sequencing used peripheral blood, obtained on day 0 of AZD1222 vaccination. These receptors came from an adult in good health.

This sequence joins TRBV19 and TRBJ2-6, with D possibly matching TRBD1 (5 bases). Trimming cost V 5 bases and J 2 bases, with 13 bases left between them. The V gene's germline CDR1 is LNHDA and CDR2 SQIVND (reference sequence). The CDR3 sequence is 16 residues long. This CDR3 is CASSPPPGTGANVLTF. The CDR3 DNA reads TGTGCCAGTAGTCCCCCCCCAGGGACTGGGGCCAACGTCCTGACTTTC. The whole variable domain, filled in from reference TRBV19 and TRBJ2-6, reads DGGITQSPKYLFRKEGQNVTLSCEQNLNHDAMYWYRQDPGQGLRLIYYSQIVNDFQKGDIAEGYSVSREKKESFPLTVTSAQKNPTAFYLCASSPPPGTGANVLTFGAGSRLTVL.

The chain is built from TRBV18 and TRBJ1-2, with 9 bases aligning to TRBD1. CDR1 is KGHSH and CDR2 is LQKENI in the germline V gene. There are 15 residues in the CDR3. The V and J ends lost 2 bases and 4 bases, in that order; junction bases with no gene match: 5. CDR3 region: CASSPSHRGPYGYTF. The CDR3, as DNA: TGTGCCAGCTCACCATCCCACAGGGGGCCCTATGGCTACACCTTC. The full variable domain, completed using reference TRBV18 and TRBJ1-2, is NAGVMQNPRHLVRRRGQEARLRCSPMKGHSHVYWYRQLPEEGLKFMVYLQKENIIDESGMPKERFSAEFPKEGPSILRIQQVVRGDSAAYFCASSPSHRGPYGYTFGSGTRLTVV.

The rearrangement links TRBV6-4 to TRBJ2-1, with 9 bases lining up with TRBD2. This CDR3 has 17 residues. Trimming removed 3 bases from V and 3 bases from J; junction bases left unmatched: 9. Germline V gene data show CDR1 as MRHNA and CDR2 as SNTAGT. Here the CDR3 reads CASSESFWTSDYNEQFF. CDR3 nucleotides: TGTGCCAGCAGTGAATCATTCTGGACTAGCGACTACAATGAGCAGTTCTTC.

J is TRBJ1-4 and V is TRBV6-6; D might be TRBD1 (5 bases). There are 14 residues in the CDR3. The germline V gene has CDR1 MNHNY and CDR2 SVGAGI (reference sequence). With 10 bases removed from V and 0 bases from J, the gap between germline ends came to 12 bases. The CDR3 region has the DNA TGTGCCACCTCAGGGCCGGCAACTAATGAAAAACTGTTTTTT. This codes for CATSGPATNEKLFF.

This clone appeared a single time. The rearrangement uses TRBV7-9 and TRBJ2-3; 8 bases align to TRBD1. V lost 3 bases and J lost 5; bases outside the gene matches: 16. The CDR3 spans 18 residues. CDR1 is SEHNR and CDR2 is FQNEAQ in the germline V gene (reference sequence). CDR3 nucleotides: TGTGCCAGCAGCTTCCCAAGGTCGCAACAGGGGGTCAGAGATACGCAGTATTTT. This translates into CASSFPRSQQGVRDTQYF.

The chain links TRBV6-1 to TRBJ1-6, with D uncertain. CDR3 length equals 13 residues. The V gene's germline CDR1 is MNHNS and CDR2 SASEGT. Trimming shortened V by 1 base and J by 8 bases, and 6 bases separated the two germline ends. This CDR3 reads CASSEGADSPLHF. In nucleotides, the CDR3 is TGTGCCAGCAGTGAAGGAGCAGATTCACCCCTCCACTTT.

The chain carries TRBV3-1 (or the pseudogene TRBV3-2) and TRBJ1-2; TRBD1 matches 7 bases. Germline lookup yields CDR1 LGHDT and CDR2 YNNKEL (reference sequence). The CDR3 totals 15 residues. Germline trimming cut 0 bases from V and 3 bases from J; bases unmatched to any gene: 4. The CDR3, as DNA: TGTGCCAGCAGCCAAGATCGGGGACAGTACTATGGCTACACCTTC. It is translated as CASSQDRGQYYGYTF.

V and J are TRBV5-1 and TRBJ1-1; TRBD1 aligns across 7 bases. CDR3 length: 14 amino acids. The ends lost 0 bases at V and 2 bases at J; junction bases unmatched: 1. Germline V gene sequence: CDR1 SGHRS, CDR2 YFSETQ. The CDR3 sequence is CASSLDRGNTEAFF. CDR3 nucleotide sequence: TGCGCCAGCAGCTTGGACAGGGGTAACACTGAAGCTTTCTTT.

The rearrangement links TRBV10-2 to TRBJ2-7; D perhaps matches TRBD1 (6 bases). Germline V gene lookup returns CDR1 WSHSY and CDR2 SAAADI. The CDR3 contains 15 residues. V was trimmed by 1 base and J by 0 bases, leaving 10 bases between them. CDR3 bases: TGCGCCAGCAGTGAGTGGACAGCCGACTCCTACGAGCAGTACTTC. Protein product: CASSEWTADSYEQYF.

The V gene is TRBV19, the J gene TRBJ1-5, with 7 bases identical to TRBD1. The CDR3 sequence is 15 residues long. After removal of 5 bases from V and 7 bases from J, the junction contained 11 bases not matched to a gene. Germline V gene data show CDR1 as LNHDA and CDR2 as SQIVND (reference sequence). In DNA form, the CDR3 reads TGTGCCAGTAGTCCAATGGCAGGGGGTGGGCAGCCCCAGCATTTT. This sequence encodes CASSPMAGGGQPQHF.

The V call is TRBV21-1, the J call TRBJ1-3. TRBV21-1 is a pseudogene. The CDR3 spans 16 residues. CDR3 bases: TGTGCCAGCAGCAAAGACGTCCGAGACTCTGGAAACACCATATATTTT. As protein: CASSKDVRDSGNTIYF.

This chain connects TRBV10-3 to TRBJ2-7; D tentatively reads TRBD1 or TRBD2 (5 bases each). Germline V gene data show CDR1 as ENHRY and CDR2 as SYGVKD. V lost 4 bases and J lost 6, with 16 bases in between. The CDR3 sequence is 14 residues long. The CDR3 DNA reads as TGTGCCATCAGTGGGGGGACCACGGGGCTCGAGCAGTACTTC. Translated, it gives CAISGGTTGLEQYF.

This chain connects TRBV19 to TRBJ1-2; no clear D. The CDR3 is 14 amino acids. V lost 6 bases and J lost 4, with 15 bases in between. Germline V lookup: CDR1 LNHDA, CDR2 SQIVND (reference sequence). The CDR3 here is CASSLQQAIYGYTF. The CDR3 DNA reads TGTGCCAGTAGCCTACAACAAGCTATCTATGGCTACACCTTC.

The gene calls are TRBV29-1 and TRBJ2-7; TRBD1 matches 11 bases. Germline V gives CDR1 SQVTM, CDR2 ANQGSEA. V gave up 7 bases and J gave up 2 bases; unmatched junction bases: 1. The CDR3 runs 12 residues. The CDR3 loop reads CSAGQGAYEQYF. CDR3 bases: TGCAGCGCGGGACAGGGGGCCTACGAGCAGTACTTC.

The V and J genes are TRBV6-1 and TRBJ1-3, with a tentative D call TRBD1 (6 bases). This CDR3 contains 16 residues. The V end was cut by 4 bases, the J end by 0 bases, with 13 bases between. CDR1 is MNHNS and CDR2 is SASEGT in the germline V gene. The DNA for the CDR3 is TGTGCCAGCAGTGGCTTACAGGGCAGCTCTGGAAACACCATATATTTT. Translation gives CASSGLQGSSGNTIYF.

The chain employs TRBV14 and TRBJ1-2; a possible D gene is TRBD1 (6 bases). The CDR3 consists of 13 residues. Trimming stripped 0 bases from V and 8 bases from J, with 10 bases between. Germline assignment: CDR1 SGHDN and CDR2 FVKESK. DNA for the CDR3: TGTGCCAGCAGCCAAGATCTCGGGGGCGGCTACACCTTC. Its protein is CASSQDLGGGYTF.

This clone was detected only once. The V and J genes are TRBV19 and TRBJ1-6; D uncertain. There are 13 residues in the CDR3. The germline gives CDR1 LNHDA, CDR2 SQIVND (reference sequence). Deletions cut 7 bases from V and 9 bases from J, with 13 bases between. The CDR3 spells CASNTLGGSPLHF. The CDR3 DNA reads as TGTGCCAGTAATACCCTGGGCGGTTCACCCCTCCACTTT.

This clone showed up just a few times. V usage is TRBV2 and J usage is TRBJ1-2; D gene uncertain. V lost 4 bases to trimming and J lost 3 bases, with 12 bases between them. CDR3 size: 14 residues. Per germline, CDR1 SNHLY and CDR2 FYNNEI. CDR3 sequence: CASSGYVSDYGYTF. CDR3 nucleotides: TGTGCCAGCAGTGGGTATGTCAGCGACTATGGCTACACCTTC.

This clone appeared a few times. The chain is built from TRBV11-2 and TRBJ1-1; a possible D gene is TRBD1 (5 bases). This CDR3 contains 13 residues. Trimming took off 3 bases at V and 4 bases at J, with 9 bases between the two ends. From germline, CDR1 is SGHAT and CDR2 FQNNGV. CDR3 sequence: CASSFGGATEAFF. As DNA, the CDR3 is TGTGCCAGCAGCTTTGGAGGGGCCACTGAAGCTTTCTTT.

The chain employs TRBV27 and TRBJ2-3, with D possibly matching TRBD1 (6 bases). Trimming took 6 bases from V and 2 from J, leaving 18 bases between them. Germline assignment: CDR1 MNHEY and CDR2 SMNVEV (reference sequence). The CDR3 is 16 residues long. DNA of the CDR3: TGTGCCAGCAGCCCGTGGGGGCAGGGGAACACAGATACGCAGTATTTT. This codes for CASSPWGQGNTDTQYF.

The chain links TRBV12-3 or TRBV12-4 to TRBJ2-7; TRBD1 is a possible D gene (6 bases). CDR3 length equals 13 residues. With 0 bases removed from V and 6 bases from J, the gap between germline ends came to 9 bases. The CDR3 protein is CASSLAWGPEQYF. In DNA form, the CDR3 reads TGTGCCAGCAGTTTAGCGTGGGGGCCCGAGCAGTACTTC.

In this sample, this clone turned up once. The chain carries TRBV6-5 and TRBJ1-2; unclear D gene. Trimming shortened V by 2 bases and J by 4 bases, and 11 bases separated the two germline ends. The CDR3 has 14 amino acids. Germline CDR1 reads MNHEY; CDR2 reads SVGAGI. CDR3 sequence (DNA): TGTGCCAGCAGTTACGTCGGGGTAGGCTATGGCTACACCTTC. Amino acid sequence: CASSYVGVGYGYTF.

This clone occurred once. The genes are TRBV4-2 and TRBJ1-3; no definite D call. Trimming took 0 bases from V and 0 from J, leaving 6 bases between them. The CDR3 is 15 amino acids. CDR1 and CDR2 (germline): LGHNA, YNFKEQ. The CDR3 loop reads CASSQDRLSGNTIYF. Here the CDR3 DNA reads TGTGCCAGCAGCCAAGACCGACTCTCTGGAAACACCATATATTTT.

The CDR3 loop is CASRDPGVGVTQYF. CDR3 coding DNA: TGTGCCAGCAGGGACCCAGGGGTGGGGGTGACCCAGTACTTC. V and J are TRBV6-5 and TRBJ2-5, with D tentatively TRBD1 (6 bases). Germline lookup yields CDR1 MNHEY and CDR2 SVGAGI. The CDR3 has 14 residues. Trimming stripped 6 bases from V and 7 bases from J, with 18 bases between.

J is TRBJ2-1 and V is TRBV10-1; TRBD2 matches 8 bases. This CDR3 is 13 amino acids long. Germline CDR1 WNHNN, CDR2 SYGVQD (reference sequence). V lost 8 bases to trimming and J lost 6 bases; unmatched junction nucleotides: 6. For the CDR3, the DNA is TGCGCCAGCGGCCTAGCGGGCCTCAATGAGCAGTTCTTC. This encodes CASGLAGLNEQFF.

The chain carries TRBV27 and TRBJ1-5; no reliable D call. The germline CDR1 and CDR2 sequences are MNHEY and SMNVEV (reference sequence). The CDR3 sequence is 14 residues long. V was trimmed by 3 bases and J by 9 bases, leaving 15 bases between them. The CDR3 sequence: CASSLREGNRPQHF. The CDR3 DNA sequence: TGTGCCAGCAGTTTGAGGGAGGGAAACCGGCCCCAGCATTTT.

The rearrangement links TRBV2 to TRBJ2-1; 8 bases line up with TRBD1. CDR1 and CDR2 from the germline V gene are SNHLY and FYNNEI. Trimming took 8 bases from V and 5 from J; bases not matched to a gene: 11. This CDR3 is 15 amino acids long. CDR3 nucleotides: TGTGCCAGCCTTCTGACAGGGGTAGGCCACAATGAGCAGTTCTTC. It yields the protein CASLLTGVGHNEQFF. The whole variable domain, filled in from reference TRBV2 and TRBJ2-1, reads EPEVTQTPSHQVTQMGQEVILRCVPISNHLYFYWYRQILGQKVEFLVSFYNNEISEKSEIFDDQFSVERPDGSNFTLKIRSTKLEDSAMYFCASLLTGVGHNEQFFGPGTRLTVL.

The chain carries TRBV19 and TRBJ2-4, with D maybe TRBD1 (6 bases). Per the germline V gene, CDR1 is LNHDA and CDR2 is SQIVND (reference sequence). The CDR3 consists of 13 residues. The V and J ends lost 10 bases and 6 bases respectively, with 16 bases between them. The CDR3 DNA is TGTGCCACCTCCGACAGGAACATAAACATTCAGTACTTC. This gives the protein CATSDRNINIQYF.

This chain connects TRBV4-2 to TRBJ2-2; unclear D gene. Trimming pared 3 bases from V and 2 bases from J, leaving 10 bases between. The germline CDR1 and CDR2 sequences are LGHNA and YNFKEQ. The CDR3 sequence is 15 residues long. CDR3 coding DNA: TGTGCCAGCAGCCAGGGTTTCAGTAACACCGGGGAGCTGTTTTTT. It specifies CASSQGFSNTGELFF.

The V and J genes are TRBV18 and TRBJ1-4, with TRBD1 matching 12 bases. Unmatched junction bases numbered 8, after V lost 5 bases and J lost 7 bases. Germline V gene data show CDR1 as KGHSH and CDR2 as LQKENI. The CDR3 has 16 amino acids. Here the CDR3 DNA reads TGTGCCAGCTCAGCCGGGACAGGGGGCCGTAGTGAAAAACTGTTTTTT. Its translation is CASSAGTGGRSEKLFF. Looking up the rest from reference TRBV18 and TRBJ1-4 gives the full variable domain: NAGVMQNPRHLVRRRGQEARLRCSPMKGHSHVYWYRQLPEEGLKFMVYLQKENIIDESGMPKERFSAEFPKEGPSILRIQQVVRGDSAAYFCASSAGTGGRSEKLFFGSGTQLSVL.